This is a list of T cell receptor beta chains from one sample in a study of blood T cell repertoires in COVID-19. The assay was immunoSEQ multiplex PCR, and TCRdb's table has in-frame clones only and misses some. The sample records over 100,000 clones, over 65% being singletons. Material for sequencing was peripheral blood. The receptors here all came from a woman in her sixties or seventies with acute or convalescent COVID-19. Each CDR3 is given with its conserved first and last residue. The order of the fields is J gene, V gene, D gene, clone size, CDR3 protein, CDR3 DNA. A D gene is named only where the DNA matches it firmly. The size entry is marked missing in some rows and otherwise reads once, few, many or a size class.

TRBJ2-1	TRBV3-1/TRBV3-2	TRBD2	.	CASSLGTSGGLGEQFF	TGTGCCAGCAGCCTCGGGACTAGCGGGGGTCTAGGTGAGCAGTTCTTC
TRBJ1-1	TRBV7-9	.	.	CASSLSTVNTEAFF	TGTGCCAGCAGCTTGTCCACAGTAAACACTGAAGCTTTCTTT
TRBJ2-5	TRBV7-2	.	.	CASSFSAGRQETQYF	TGTGCCAGCAGCTTTTCTGCGGGGAGACAAGAGACCCAGTACTTC
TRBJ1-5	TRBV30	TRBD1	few	CAWGQGPNQPQHF	TGTGCCTGGGGACAGGGACCGAATCAGCCCCAGCATTTT
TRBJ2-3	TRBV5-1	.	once	CASSFRGAPTDTQYF	TGCGCCAGCAGCTTTCGGGGGGCTCCCACAGATACGCAGTATTTT
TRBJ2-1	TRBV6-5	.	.	CASNRGGTEQFF	TGTGCCAGCAATAGGGGGGGGACAGAGCAGTTCTTC
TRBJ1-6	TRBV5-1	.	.	CASSLTPGGAESPLHF	TGCGCCAGCAGCTTGACCCCTGGGGGCGCGGAATCACCCCTCCACTTT
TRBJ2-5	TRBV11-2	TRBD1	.	CASSSYPGQGRETQYF	TGTGCCAGCAGCTCCTACCCGGGACAGGGAAGGGAGACCCAGTACTTC
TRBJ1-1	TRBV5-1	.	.	CASSLISSRGAFF	TGCGCCAGCAGCTTGATATCGTCTAGGGGGGCTTTCTTT
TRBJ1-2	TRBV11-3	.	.	CASSFDMLRGYTF	TGTGCCAGCAGCTTTGACATGCTTCGGGGCTACACCTTC
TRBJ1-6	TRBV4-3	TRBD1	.	CASSQGPGQSNSPLHF	TGCGCCAGCAGCCAAGGACCGGGACAGAGTAATTCACCCCTCCACTTT
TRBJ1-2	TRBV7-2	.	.	CASSYRVNYGYTF	TGTGCCAGCAGCTACAGGGTTAACTATGGCTACACCTTC
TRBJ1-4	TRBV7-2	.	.	CASSPKGGNGEKLFF	TGTGCCAGCAGCCCGAAAGGGGGTAACGGTGAAAAACTGTTTTTT
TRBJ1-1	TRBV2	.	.	CARRAGAHEAFF	TGTGCCCGTAGGGCGGGGGCACATGAAGCTTTCTTT